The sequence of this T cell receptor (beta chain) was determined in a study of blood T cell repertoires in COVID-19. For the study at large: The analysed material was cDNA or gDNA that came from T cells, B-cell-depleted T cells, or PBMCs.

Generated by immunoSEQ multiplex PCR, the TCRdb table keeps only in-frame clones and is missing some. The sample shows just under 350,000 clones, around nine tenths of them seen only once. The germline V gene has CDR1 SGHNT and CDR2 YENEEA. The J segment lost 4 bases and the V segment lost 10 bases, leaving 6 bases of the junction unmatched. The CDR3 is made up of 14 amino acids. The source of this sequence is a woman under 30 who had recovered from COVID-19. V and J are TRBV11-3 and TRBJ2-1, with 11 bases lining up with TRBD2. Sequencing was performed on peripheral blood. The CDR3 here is CATTTSGSYNEQFF. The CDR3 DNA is TGTGCCACTACAACTAGCGGGAGTTACAATGAGCAGTTCTTC.